This is a list of T cell receptor beta chains from one sample in a study of vaccination effects on CD4 cells after COVID-19. These receptors' antigens are unknown. Repertoires were generated with immunoSEQ multiplex PCR, while TCRdb's copy carries only in-frame clones and drops some. Of about 37,000 clones in the sample, under 85% were seen once. Sequences were derived from CD4+ T cells from PBMCs cultured without peptide, sampled before COVID-19 vaccination. The receptors here all came from a human donor who received a COVID-19 vaccine. The CDR3 runs from the conserved cysteine through the conserved F or W. D genes are given only for firm matches. Some rows have no size entry. The others give once, few or many, or a class for an expanded clone.

D gene,J gene,clone size,V gene,CDR3 DNA,CDR3 protein
.,TRBJ1-1,.,TRBV10-3,TGTGCCATCAGTGGTCTCGTGGGGACTGAAGCTTTCTTT,CAISGLVGTEAFF
.,TRBJ1-6,.,TRBV30,TGTGCCTGGAGTAAAGGGGCTGGTTCACCCCTCCACTTT,CAWSKGAGSPLHF
.,TRBJ1-3,.,TRBV5-1,TGCGCCAGCAGCTCACAGGGCCTCTCTGGAAACACCATATATTTT,CASSSQGLSGNTIYF
TRBD2,TRBJ2-3,.,TRBV5-1,TGCGCCAGCAGCCTTAGCGGGGGGACTGCAGATACGCAGTATTTT,CASSLSGGTADTQYF
.,TRBJ1-4,.,TRBV9,TGTGCCAGCAGCGCAAGCCCCACTTGGGATGAAAAACTGTTTTTT,CASSASPTWDEKLFF
.,TRBJ2-5,.,TRBV25-1,TGTGCCAGCAGTGAATACAGGCAAGAGACCCAGTACTTC,CASSEYRQETQYF
.,TRBJ1-6,.,TRBV6-5,TGTGCCAGCAGACTCAATTCACCCCTCCACTTT,CASRLNSPLHF
.,TRBJ2-3,.,TRBV2,TGTGCCAGCAGGTACCCAAACCGGGGCCCCAGCACAGATACGCAGTATTTT,CASRYPNRGPSTDTQYF
TRBD1,TRBJ2-1,.,TRBV12-5,TGTGCTAGTGGTTTGGGAGGGACAGCCTCTAGAAATGAGCAGTTCTTC,CASGLGGTASRNEQFF
.,TRBJ1-2,.,TRBV30,TGTGCCTGGAGTCCCCCTGGGGGGGCTAAATATGGCTACACCTTC,CAWSPPGGAKYGYTF
.,TRBJ2-1,.,TRBV9,TGTGCCAGCAGCGTATTTACAGGTCCCTACAATGAGCAGTTCTTC,CASSVFTGPYNEQFF
TRBD2,TRBJ2-3,.,TRBV10-3,TGTGCCATCGACGCCGGGACTAGTGTCAAAAATACGCAGTATTTT,CAIDAGTSVKNTQYF
.,TRBJ1-4,.,TRBV2,TGTGCCAGCAGGAGAGACCAAAAACTGTTTTTT,CASRRDQKLFF
.,TRBJ2-1,medium-sized,TRBV5-1,TGCGCCAGCAGCTTGGCCGGCGGGGCCGCCTACAATGAGCAGTTCTTC,CASSLAGGAAYNEQFF
TRBD1,TRBJ1-5,.,TRBV9,TGTGCCAGCAGCGCGGGACAGGGCGCTCAGCCCCAGCATTTT,CASSAGQGAQPQHF
.,TRBJ1-2,.,TRBV6-5,TGTGCCAGCACTTCCCTCGTGGACGGGAACTATGGCTACACCTTC,CASTSLVDGNYGYTF
.,TRBJ1-1,few,TRBV10-3,TGTGCCATCACCCAAGGGCAGAACACTGAAGCTTTCTTT,CAITQGQNTEAFF
.,TRBJ2-2,few,TRBV5-4,TGTGCCAGCAGCTTCTGGGGGACCGGGGAGCTGTTTTTT,CASSFWGTGELFF
.,TRBJ2-7,.,TRBV21-1,TGTGCCAGCCGCAGCTCCTACGAGCAGTACTTC,CASRSSYEQYF
.,TRBJ1-1,.,TRBV9,TGTGCCAGCACCAGGGAAGGTGAGTCGGTTGGAGCTTTCTTT,CASTREGESVGAFF
.,TRBJ1-6,.,TRBV7-2,TGTGCCAGCAGCCACGGGGGACCGAATAATTCACCCCTCCACTTT,CASSHGGPNNSPLHF
.,TRBJ1-4,.,TRBV4-1,TGCGCCAGCAGCCAAGAAACAACGGTCAGCGGGGAAAAACTGTTTTTT,CASSQETTVSGEKLFF
.,TRBJ1-3,.,TRBV6-6,TGTGCCAGCAGTGCCCCGGGAAACACCATATATTTT,CASSAPGNTIYF
.,TRBJ2-1,.,TRBV5-1,TGCGCCAGCAGCTTGGAAACCAGGGTCAATGAGCAGTTCTTC,CASSLETRVNEQFF
.,TRBJ1-3,.,TRBV29-1,TGCAGCGTTGAAGAGGGGGCGCACACCATATATTTT,CSVEEGAHTIYF
.,TRBJ2-6,.,TRBV5-1,TGCGCCAGCAGCTCGGCAAGAGACTCTGGGGCCAACGTCCTGACTTTC,CASSSARDSGANVLTF
.,TRBJ2-3,.,TRBV15,TGTGCCACCAGCAGAGCCGGGGCAGATACGCAGTATTTT,CATSRAGADTQYF
.,TRBJ2-5,.,TRBV7-8,TGTGCCAGCAGCTTAGGGAGTGTAGTTGAGACCCAGTACTTC,CASSLGSVVETQYF
.,TRBJ1-2,few,TRBV28,TGTGCCAGCAGTTTTTGGAGAACAGCACTAACTAACTATGGCTACACCTTC,CASSFWRTALTNYGYTF
.,TRBJ1-2,.,TRBV5-1,TGCGCCAGCAGCTTGGAGGGTTTGGGCGTAACCTTC,CASSLEGLGVTF
TRBD1,TRBJ1-2,.,TRBV2,TGTGCCAGCAGGACGGGTACAGGGGACTATGGCTACACCTTC,CASRTGTGDYGYTF
.,TRBJ2-1,.,TRBV14,TGTGCCAGCAGCCAATTAGGGAATAGCTACAATGAGCAGTTCTTC,CASSQLGNSYNEQFF
TRBD1,TRBJ1-2,few,TRBV29-1,TGCAGCGTTGAAGATCCATTCGGACAGGGTTACGGCTACACCTTC,CSVEDPFGQGYGYTF
TRBD1,TRBJ2-2,.,TRBV5-1,TGCGCCAGCAGCTTAGACGGGACAGCGAACACCGGGGAGCTGTTTTTT,CASSLDGTANTGELFF
TRBD1,TRBJ1-1,.,TRBV12-5,TGTGCTAGTGGTTTGGTTATCTACAGGGGGAGCACTGAAGCTTTCTTT,CASGLVIYRGSTEAFF
.,TRBJ2-7,.,TRBV28,TGTGCCAGCGGCACCGGAGGCGGACCCTCCTACGAGCAGTACTTC,CASGTGGGPSYEQYF
.,TRBJ1-3,once,TRBV19,TGTGCCAGTAGTATAGCCAGCCTCTCTGGAAACACCATATATTTT,CASSIASLSGNTIYF
.,TRBJ2-1,few,TRBV7-9,TGTGCCAGCAGCTCAACAGGCACCTACAGGGAAAATTCCTACAATGAGCAGTTCTTC,CASSSTGTYRENSYNEQFF
TRBD2,TRBJ2-3,.,TRBV5-1,TGCGCCAGCAGCTCGCGGGCGGGAGGGAGGACAGATACGCAGTATTTT,CASSSRAGGRTDTQYF
.,TRBJ1-6,.,TRBV6-5,TGTGCCAGCAGGGTAGGACAGTCACCCCTCCACTTT,CASRVGQSPLHF
.,TRBJ1-2,.,TRBV18,TGTGCCAGCTCACCAAGGGCAGGGGCCGAATCTAACTATGGCTACACCTTC,CASSPRAGAESNYGYTF
.,TRBJ1-1,.,TRBV2,TGTGCCAGCAGGCGGACACCGAACACTGAAGCTTTCTTT,CASRRTPNTEAFF
TRBD2,TRBJ2-7,.,TRBV6-6,TGTGCCAGCCGCCCGGTGGGAGCGGGGCTCTACGAGCAGTACTTC,CASRPVGAGLYEQYF
TRBD2,TRBJ2-4,once,TRBV6-5,TGTGCCAGCAGCCCACTAGCGGGGGGCCTAAACATTCAGTACTTC,CASSPLAGGLNIQYF
TRBD1,TRBJ1-5,.,TRBV2,TGTGCCAGCAGAATGGACAGGGCTAGCAATCAGCCCCAGCATTTT,CASRMDRASNQPQHF
.,TRBJ1-1,.,TRBV10-3,TGTGCCATCAGTGGGAGAGGGTCGAACACTGAAGCTTTCTTT,CAISGRGSNTEAFF
.,TRBJ1-1,.,TRBV7-2,TGTGCCAGCAGCTTAGGGTGGAACACTGAAGCTTTCTTT,CASSLGWNTEAFF
TRBD1,TRBJ2-2,.,TRBV2,TGTGCCAGCAGTGACGGGACAGGGAGGCCCGGGGAGCTGTTTTTT,CASSDGTGRPGELFF
.,TRBJ1-5,.,TRBV5-1,TGCGCCAGCAGCCCTACAGGTTTCAATCAGCCCCAGCATTTT,CASSPTGFNQPQHF
TRBD2,TRBJ2-3,.,TRBV5-4,TGTGCCAGCAGCTTGCGAGCGGGGGCAGGGGATACGCAGTATTTT,CASSLRAGAGDTQYF
TRBD1,TRBJ2-1,.,TRBV11-2,TGTGCCAGCAGCTCGAACACAGGGGTGGGCAATGAGCAGTTCTTC,CASSSNTGVGNEQFF
TRBD1,TRBJ2-7,.,TRBV6-5,TGTGCCAGCAGTAGGGACAGCAACTACGAGCAGTACTTC,CASSRDSNYEQYF
TRBD1,TRBJ2-3,.,TRBV30,TGTGCCTGGAGTTTTGGCCCCTCAGGGGGCGGCACAGATACGCAGTATTTT,CAWSFGPSGGGTDTQYF
TRBD2,TRBJ2-5,.,TRBV7-6,TGTGCCAGCAGCTTAGACGGGGGGAAAACCCAGTACTTC,CASSLDGGKTQYF
.,TRBJ2-2,few,TRBV5-1,TGCGCCAGCAGCTTGGTAGGGATCCCGAACACCGGGGAGCTGTTTTTT,CASSLVGIPNTGELFF
TRBD1,TRBJ1-6,once,TRBV5-1,TGCGCCAGCAGTTGGACAGGGAAAGGTTCACCCCTCCACTTT,CASSWTGKGSPLHF